The next 9 T cell receptor beta chains were all read from a single sample in a study of cytomegalovirus exposure and HLA in healthy donors. PCR employed 60 Vbeta and 13 Jbeta primers. This table comes from immunoSEQ multiplex PCR, and its TCRdb copy is limited to in-frame clones, with some not included. The sample lists some 150,000 clones; around 80% were seen once. The material sequenced was PBMCs. All receptors derive from a man in his forties or fifties in good health and CMV-seropositive.

V is TRBV5-1 and J is TRBJ2-2, with D maybe TRBD1 (5 bases). Trimming stripped 3 bases from V and 0 bases from J, with 18 bases between. The CDR3 is 18 amino acids. Per the germline V gene, CDR1 is SGHRS and CDR2 is YFSETQ. CDR3 loop: CASSSTFTGIANTGELFF. CDR3 nucleotide sequence: TGCGCCAGCAGCTCGACATTTACAGGTATCGCGAACACCGGGGAGCTGTTTTTT. Drawing the rest from reference TRBV5-1 and TRBJ2-2, the complete variable domain is KAGVTQTPRYLIKTRGQQVTLSCSPISGHRSVSWYQQTPGQGLQFLFEYFSETQRNKGNFPGRFSGRQFSNSRSEMNVSTLELGDSALYLCASSSTFTGIANTGELFFGEGSRLTVL.

The chain links TRBV4-3 to TRBJ2-1, with 10 bases matching TRBD2. Germline loops: CDR1 LGHNA, CDR2 YSLEER. The trim removed 4 bases at V and 4 bases at J, leaving 7 bases unmatched. The CDR3 has 16 residues. CDR3 amino acids: CASSPGLADLYNEQFF. The DNA of the CDR3 is TGCGCCAGCAGCCCCGGACTAGCGGACCTGTACAATGAGCAGTTCTTC.

This rearrangement joins TRBV28 to TRBJ2-7, with D hard to call. V lost 5 bases and J lost 3, with 17 bases in between. Germline CDR1 and CDR2: MDHEN and SYDVKM. The CDR3 is 15 residues long. The CDR3 coding sequence is TGTGCCAGCAGTGGTCGGGTCAGTCCGGTCTACGAGCAGTACTTC. This codes for CASSGRVSPVYEQYF.

The chain combines TRBV11-2 with TRBJ2-3; 7 bases fit TRBD1. Germline lookup yields CDR1 SGHAT and CDR2 FQNNGV. The CDR3 runs 15 residues. With V trimmed by 5 bases and J by 1 base, 6 bases remained unmatched. CDR3 amino acids: CASSRDRERTDTQYF. The CDR3 DNA follows: TGTGCCAGCAGCCGAGACAGGGAACGCACAGATACGCAGTATTTT.

CDR3 sequence (DNA): TGTGCCAGTGCCACCCCGGGACAGGGGAACACTGAAGCTTTCTTT. This codes for CASATPGQGNTEAFF. The chain carries TRBV19 and TRBJ1-1, with 9 nucleotides matching TRBD1. The CDR3 totals 15 residues. Germline V gives CDR1 LNHDA, CDR2 SQIVND (reference sequence). V lost 8 bases, J lost 1 base, and 8 bases stayed unmatched.

This clone was recorded a few times. V usage is TRBV30 and J usage is TRBJ1-2, with 7 positions matching TRBD1. Germline assignment: CDR1 GTSNPN and CDR2 SVGIG (reference sequence). The CDR3 is 14 residues long. J lost 4 bases, V lost 2 bases, and 7 bases had no gene match. The CDR3 here is CAWSQTGRPYGYTF. DNA of the CDR3: TGTGCCTGGAGTCAGACAGGGAGACCCTATGGCTACACCTTC. Combining the CDR3 with reference TRBV30 and TRBJ1-2 gives the whole variable domain SQTIHQWPATLVQPVGSPLSLECTVEGTSNPNLYWYRQAAGRGLQLLFYSVGIGQISSEVPQNLSASRPQDRQFILSSKKLLLSDSGFYLCAWSQTGRPYGYTFGSGTRLTVV.

The CDR3 region is CASTAGTSGGAIYEQYF. The CDR3 DNA is TGCGCCAGCACTGCCGGGACTAGCGGGGGGGCGATATACGAGCAGTACTTC. This chain uses TRBV10-1 with TRBJ2-5, with TRBD2 identical over 16 bases. The J call may not be correct, given that the DNA end is closer to TRBJ2-7. CDR3 length: 17 amino acids. Per germline, CDR1 WNHNN and CDR2 SYGVQD (reference sequence).

This clone was observed a handful of times. The chain couples TRBV2 to TRBJ2-1; 9 bases fit TRBD1. The CDR3 is made up of 16 amino acids. CDR1 is SNHLY, CDR2 FYNNEI, per germline. V dropped 2 bases and J dropped 3; count of bases not matched to a gene: 5. The CDR3 is CASSEWDRALYNEQFF. DNA of the CDR3: TGTGCCAGCAGTGAATGGGACAGGGCACTCTACAATGAGCAGTTCTTC. Full variable domain (remainder filled in from reference TRBV2 and TRBJ2-1): EPEVTQTPSHQVTQMGQEVILRCVPISNHLYFYWYRQILGQKVEFLVSFYNNEISEKSEIFDDQFSVERPDGSNFTLKIRSTKLEDSAMYFCASSEWDRALYNEQFFGPGTRLTVL.

V gene TRBV19 combines with J gene TRBJ1-2, with D possibly TRBD1 on 6 matching bases. Germline lookup yields CDR1 LNHDA and CDR2 SQIVND (reference sequence). The V and J ends lost 5 bases and 5 bases respectively, with 18 bases between them. The CDR3 is 15 amino acids. Here the CDR3 DNA reads TGTGCCAGTAGTCCCAAGACAGGCCCGAATTATGGCTACACCTTC. Residues: CASSPKTGPNYGYTF.